This TCR beta chain was profiled in a study of cytomegalovirus exposure and HLA in healthy donors. CDR3 length: 14 amino acids. Germline V gene data show CDR1 as SGHRS and CDR2 as YFSETQ. Trimming took 4 bases from V and 4 from J; bases not matched to a gene: 7. Only one count was recorded for this clone. What it recognizes is unknown. Notes on the study in general: In an earlier analysis, about 87% or about 30%: the productive usage of most TCR beta V segments. In vitro data verified a few CMV-associated chains as specific for CMV antigens.

The PCR was carried out with 60 Vbeta primers and 13 Jbeta primers. Some clones are missing from TCRdb's copy, which holds only in-frame ones; the method was immunoSEQ multiplex PCR. The sample has around 120,000 clones, 70% to 80% seen once. The TCR originated in a female donor in good health and CMV-seropositive. V and J are TRBV5-1 and TRBJ2-7; 8 bases fit TRBD1. Sequences were obtained from PBMCs. The CDR3 sequence is CASSRTGNSYEQYF. As DNA, the CDR3 is TGCGCCAGCAGCCGGACAGGGAATTCGTACGAGCAGTACTTC. The full variable domain, with the rest looked up from reference TRBV5-1 and TRBJ2-7, is KAGVTQTPRYLIKTRGQQVTLSCSPISGHRSVSWYQQTPGQGLQFLFEYFSETQRNKGNFPGRFSGRQFSNSRSEMNVSTLELGDSALYLCASSRTGNSYEQYFGPGTRLTVT.